This entry is about one TCR beta chain. As handled by the study authors: The assay estimated nucleated cells by amplifying reference gene primers. Clones were read by immunoSEQ multiplex PCR, and TCRdb kept only the in-frame ones, dropping some. The V and J calls and clone size come from that table; D and trimming were worked out from the DNA. In the table there are 120,000 or so clones, about four fifths of which are singletons. This sample is drawn from a study of blood T cell repertoires in COVID-19. Looking at the study overall: Spain, Italy and the United States supplied samples that represented acute and convalescent COVID-19. Sample material is recorded as cDNA or gDNA derived from T cells, B-cell-depleted T cells, or PBMCs.

The ends were cut back, 6 bases at V and 4 bases at J, with 14 bases in the middle. The CDR3 loop spans 15 amino acids. The germline V gene has CDR1 SGDLS and CDR2 YYNGEE. The chain couples TRBV9 to TRBJ2-6, with D maybe TRBD1 (5 bases). This receptor was obtained from an older man with acute or convalescent COVID-19. The sample comprised peripheral blood. This CDR3 is CASKGIGIGANVLTF. The CDR3 region has the DNA TGTGCCAGCAAGGGGATAGGGATCGGGGCCAACGTCCTGACTTTC.